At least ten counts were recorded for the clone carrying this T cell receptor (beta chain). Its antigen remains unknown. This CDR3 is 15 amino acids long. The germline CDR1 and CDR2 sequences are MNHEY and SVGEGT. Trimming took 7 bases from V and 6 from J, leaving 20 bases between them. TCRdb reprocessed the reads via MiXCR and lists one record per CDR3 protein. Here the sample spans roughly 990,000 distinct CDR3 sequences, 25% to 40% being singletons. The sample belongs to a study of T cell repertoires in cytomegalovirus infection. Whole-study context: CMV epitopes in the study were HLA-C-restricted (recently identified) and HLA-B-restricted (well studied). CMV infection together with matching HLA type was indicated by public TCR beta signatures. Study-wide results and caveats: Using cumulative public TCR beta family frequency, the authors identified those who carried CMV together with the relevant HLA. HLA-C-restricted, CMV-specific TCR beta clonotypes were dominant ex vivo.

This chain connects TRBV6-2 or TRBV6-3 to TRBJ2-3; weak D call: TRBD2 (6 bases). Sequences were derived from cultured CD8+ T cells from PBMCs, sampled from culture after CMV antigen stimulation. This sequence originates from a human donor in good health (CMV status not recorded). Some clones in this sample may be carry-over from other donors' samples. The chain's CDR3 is CASTNPGTVEDTQYF. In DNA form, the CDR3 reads TGTGCCAGCACAAATCCAGGGACTGTGGAGGATACGCAGTATTTT.